This record looks at one TCR beta chain sequence and its context. This record comes from a study of T cell changes during pregnancy in multiple sclerosis. V was trimmed by 4 bases and J by 2 bases, leaving 6 bases between them. Germline V gene lookup returns CDR1 SQVTM and CDR2 ANQGSEA. This CDR3 comprises 12 residues. Here immunoSEQ multiplex PCR was the method, and the copy in TCRdb shows in-frame clones only, minus some. This table has about 77,000 clones, about 91% appearing once. The chain recombines TRBV29-1 with TRBJ1-5; unclear D gene. The TCR originated in a female donor with multiple sclerosis, enrolled in a pregnancy study. The sequences come from peripheral blood, collected before pregnancy. The CDR3 loop reads CSVGHRNQPQHF. The CDR3 nucleotides read TGCAGCGTTGGACACCGCAATCAGCCCCAGCATTTT.